This TCR beta chain was obtained from a study of T cells in Graves' hyperthyroidism and ophthalmopathy. Points from the study as a whole: Median prediction lead before ophthalmopathy onset was 6.5 months with the model. Blood also held most thyroid clonotypes expanded beyond 0.001. A model using 13 V-J features told ophthalmopathy apart from stable hyperthyroidism.

Those patients with uncontrolled infection, other autoimmune disease, pregnancy or lactation were excluded. The V gene's germline CDR1 is SEHNR and CDR2 FQNEAQ (reference sequence). V lost 6 bases to trimming and J lost 5 bases; unmatched junction nucleotides: 10. This CDR3 comprises 15 residues. TCR beta CDR3 region amplification was performed from RNA transcripts. Using the HTBI primer set, a first-round RT-PCR was run on the TCR CDR3. TCRdb re-analysed the multiplex PCR reads in MiXCR, keeping a single row per CDR3 protein. This sample carries roughly 500,000 distinct CDR3 sequences, 46% of them seen once, and the ten largest clones take approximately 44%. Concerning this clonotype: Its target is unknown.

J is TRBJ2-7 and V is TRBV7-9; 10 nucleotides line up with TRBD1. The source material was peripheral blood or thyroid tissue (not recorded which). The sequence came from an adult woman with Graves' disease, either hyperthyroidism or ophthalmopathy (not recorded which). CDR3 nucleotide sequence: TGTGCCAGCAGTTCTCCGGGACAGGGGAGCGACGAGCAGTACTTC. It translates to CASSSPGQGSDEQYF.